This T cell receptor (beta chain) appears in the sequencing data of a study of blood T cell repertoires in COVID-19. Study-level background: The analysed material was cDNA or gDNA that came from T cells, B-cell-depleted T cells, or PBMCs.

As handled by the study authors: For nucleated cells, counts were estimated from reference gene primer amplification. Libraries were prepared by immunoSEQ multiplex PCR; TCRdb keeps only in-frame clonotypes and omits some of them. That table is the source of V, J and clone size, and D and trimming were worked out from the DNA. The table records approximately 310,000 clones, roughly 89% of them present only once. Germline-derived CDR1 and CDR2 are SGHRS and YFSETQ. This CDR3 spans 15 amino acids. V lost 5 bases, J lost 5 bases, and 9 bases stayed unmatched. Allocation to cohorts depended on clinical history reported by the participants.

This receptor was obtained from a man between 60 and 75 years old who had recovered from COVID-19. The sequenced material came from PBMCs or T cells enriched from blood (not recorded which). The rearrangement uses TRBV5-1 and TRBJ2-1; 8 nucleotides line up with TRBD2. The CDR3 sequence is CASSGTSGSNNEQFF. CDR3 sequence (DNA): TGCGCCAGCAGTGGAACTAGCGGATCAAACAATGAGCAGTTCTTC.